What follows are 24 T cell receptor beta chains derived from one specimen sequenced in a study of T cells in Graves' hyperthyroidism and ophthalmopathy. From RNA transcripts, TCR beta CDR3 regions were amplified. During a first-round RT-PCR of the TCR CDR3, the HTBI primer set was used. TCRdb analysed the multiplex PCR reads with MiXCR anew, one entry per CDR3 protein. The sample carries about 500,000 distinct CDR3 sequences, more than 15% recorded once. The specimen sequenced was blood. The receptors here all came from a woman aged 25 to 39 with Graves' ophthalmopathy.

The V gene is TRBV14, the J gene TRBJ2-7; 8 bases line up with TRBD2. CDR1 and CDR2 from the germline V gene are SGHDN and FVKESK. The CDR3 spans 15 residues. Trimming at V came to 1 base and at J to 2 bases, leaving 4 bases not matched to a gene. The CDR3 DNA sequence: TGTGCCAGCAGCCAAGGACCGGGAGGGCCCTACGAGCAGTACTTC. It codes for CASSQGPGGPYEQYF.

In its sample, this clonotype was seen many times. The DNA of the CDR3 is TGTGCCAGCAGCTTGGTCGACCACGGGTCTGAAGCTTTCTTT. Amino acid sequence: CASSLVDHGSEAFF. V usage is TRBV5-4 and J usage is TRBJ1-1; D ambiguous. The CDR3 consists of 14 residues. V gave up 0 bases and J gave up 6 bases, with 12 bases separating them. CDR1 and CDR2 (germline): SGHNT, YYREEE (reference sequence). Together with reference TRBV5-4 and TRBJ1-1, the CDR3 gives the full variable domain: ETGVTQSPTHLIKTRGQQVTLRCSSQSGHNTVSWYQQALGQGPQFIFQYYREEENGRGNFPPRFSGLQFPNYSSELNVNALELDDSALYLCASSLVDHGSEAFFGQGTRLTVV.

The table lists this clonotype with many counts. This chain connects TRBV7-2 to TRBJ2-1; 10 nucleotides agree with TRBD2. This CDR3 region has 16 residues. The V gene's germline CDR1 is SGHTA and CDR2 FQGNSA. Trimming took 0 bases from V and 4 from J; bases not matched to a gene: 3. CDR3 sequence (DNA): TGTGCCAGCAGCTTAGCCGGGACTAGCGCATACAATGAGCAGTTCTTC. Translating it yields CASSLAGTSAYNEQFF.

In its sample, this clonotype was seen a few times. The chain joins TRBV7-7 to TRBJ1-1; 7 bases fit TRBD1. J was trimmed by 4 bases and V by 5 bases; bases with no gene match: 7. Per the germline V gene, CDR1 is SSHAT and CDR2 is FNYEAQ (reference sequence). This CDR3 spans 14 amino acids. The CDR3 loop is CASSPLQGTTEAFF. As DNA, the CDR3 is TGTGCCAGCAGCCCGTTACAGGGGACCACTGAAGCTTTCTTT.

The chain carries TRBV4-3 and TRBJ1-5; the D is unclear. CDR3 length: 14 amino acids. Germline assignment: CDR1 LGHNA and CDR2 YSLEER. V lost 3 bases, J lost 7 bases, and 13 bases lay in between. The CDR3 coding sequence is TGCGCCAGCAGCCAGTTGGGGAAGTCCCAGCCCCAGCATTTT. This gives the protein CASSQLGKSQPQHF.

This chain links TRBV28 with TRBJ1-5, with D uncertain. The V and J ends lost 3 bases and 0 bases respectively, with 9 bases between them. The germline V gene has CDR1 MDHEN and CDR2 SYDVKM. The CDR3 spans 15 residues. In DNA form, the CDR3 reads TGTGCCAGCAGTTTCCCCGGGAATAGCAATCAGCCCCAGCATTTT. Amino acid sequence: CASSFPGNSNQPQHF.

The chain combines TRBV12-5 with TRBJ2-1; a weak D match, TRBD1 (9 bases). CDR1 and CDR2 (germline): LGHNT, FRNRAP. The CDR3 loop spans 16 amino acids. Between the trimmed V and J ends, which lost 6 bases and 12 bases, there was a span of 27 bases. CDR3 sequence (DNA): TGTGCTAGTGGCTGGCGGGGGGACAGGGCTTTGATAGCGCAGTTCTTC. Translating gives CASGWRGDRALIAQFF.

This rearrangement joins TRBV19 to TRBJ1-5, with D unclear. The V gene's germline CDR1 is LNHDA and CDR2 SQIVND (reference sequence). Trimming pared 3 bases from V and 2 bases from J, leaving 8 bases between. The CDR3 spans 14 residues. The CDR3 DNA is TGTGCCAGTAGTATGGGTTTTGGCAATCAGCCCCAGCATTTT. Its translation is CASSMGFGNQPQHF.

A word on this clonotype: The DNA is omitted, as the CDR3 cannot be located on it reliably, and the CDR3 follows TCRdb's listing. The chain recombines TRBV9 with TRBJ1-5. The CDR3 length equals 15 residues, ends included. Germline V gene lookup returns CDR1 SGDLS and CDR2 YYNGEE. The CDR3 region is CASSVDFRGNQPQHF.

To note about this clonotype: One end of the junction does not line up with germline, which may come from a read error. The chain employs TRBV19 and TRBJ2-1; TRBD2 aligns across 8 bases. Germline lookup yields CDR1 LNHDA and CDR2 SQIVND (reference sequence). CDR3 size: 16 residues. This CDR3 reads CDSSQLAASSYNEQFF. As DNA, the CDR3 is TGTGACAGTAGTCAACTAGCGGCTAGCTCCTACAATGAGCAGTTCTTC.

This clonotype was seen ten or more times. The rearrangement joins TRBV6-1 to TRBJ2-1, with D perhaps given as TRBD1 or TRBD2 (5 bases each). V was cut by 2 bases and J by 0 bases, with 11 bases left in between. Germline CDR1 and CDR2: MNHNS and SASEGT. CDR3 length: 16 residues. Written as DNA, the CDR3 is TGTGCCAGCAGTGAAAACGGGGCCGGCTCCTACAATGAGCAGTTCTTC. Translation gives CASSENGAGSYNEQFF.

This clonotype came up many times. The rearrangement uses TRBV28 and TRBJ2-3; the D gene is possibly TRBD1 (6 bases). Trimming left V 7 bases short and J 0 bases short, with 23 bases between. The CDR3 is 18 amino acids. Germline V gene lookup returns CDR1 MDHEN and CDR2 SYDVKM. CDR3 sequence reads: CASNLNLGQSTSTDTQYF. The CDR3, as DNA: TGTGCCAGCAACCTCAACCTCGGACAGAGTACTAGCACAGATACGCAGTATTTT.

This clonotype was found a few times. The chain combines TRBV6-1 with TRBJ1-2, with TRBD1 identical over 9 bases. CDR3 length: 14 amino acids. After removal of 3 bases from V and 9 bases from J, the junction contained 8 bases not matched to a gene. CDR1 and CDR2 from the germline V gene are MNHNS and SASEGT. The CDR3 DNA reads TGTGCCAGCAGTGATCCCCAGACAGGGGGGAGCTACACCTTC. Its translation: CASSDPQTGGSYTF.

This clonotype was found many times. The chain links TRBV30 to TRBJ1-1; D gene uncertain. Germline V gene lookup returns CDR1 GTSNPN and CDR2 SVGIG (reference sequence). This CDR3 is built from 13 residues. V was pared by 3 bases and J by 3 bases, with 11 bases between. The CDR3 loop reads CAWSGLRDTEAFF. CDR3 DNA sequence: TGTGCCTGGAGCGGACTACGTGACACTGAAGCTTTCTTT.

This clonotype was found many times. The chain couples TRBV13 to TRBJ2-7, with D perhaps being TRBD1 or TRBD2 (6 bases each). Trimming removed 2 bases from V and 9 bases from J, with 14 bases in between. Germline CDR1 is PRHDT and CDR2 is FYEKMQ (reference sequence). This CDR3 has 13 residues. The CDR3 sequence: CASSLRGRGAQYF. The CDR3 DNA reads TGTGCCAGCAGCTTACGGGGGCGCGGGGCGCAGTACTTC.

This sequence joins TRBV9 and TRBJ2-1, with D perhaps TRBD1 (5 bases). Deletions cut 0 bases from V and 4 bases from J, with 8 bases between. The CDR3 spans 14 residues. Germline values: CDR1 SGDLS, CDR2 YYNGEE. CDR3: CASSVGTGYNEQFF. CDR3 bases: TGTGCCAGCAGCGTAGGTACAGGTTACAATGAGCAGTTCTTC.

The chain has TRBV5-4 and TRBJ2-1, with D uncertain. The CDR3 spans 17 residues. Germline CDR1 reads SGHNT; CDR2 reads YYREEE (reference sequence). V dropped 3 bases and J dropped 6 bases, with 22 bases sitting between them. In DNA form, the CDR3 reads TGTGCCAGCAGCTCAGCTCTCAGCCAGATCCGAGCCAATGAGCAGTTCTTC. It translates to CASSSALSQIRANEQFF. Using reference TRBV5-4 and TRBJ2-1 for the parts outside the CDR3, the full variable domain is ETGVTQSPTHLIKTRGQQVTLRCSSQSGHNTVSWYQQALGQGPQFIFQYYREEENGRGNFPPRFSGLQFPNYSSELNVNALELDDSALYLCASSSALSQIRANEQFFGPGTRLTVL.

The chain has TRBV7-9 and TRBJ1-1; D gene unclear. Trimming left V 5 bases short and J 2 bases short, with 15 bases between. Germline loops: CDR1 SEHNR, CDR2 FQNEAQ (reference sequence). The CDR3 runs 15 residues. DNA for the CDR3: TGTGCCAGCAGCCCAACGCGGCAGCTAAACACTGAAGCTTTCTTT. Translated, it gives CASSPTRQLNTEAFF.

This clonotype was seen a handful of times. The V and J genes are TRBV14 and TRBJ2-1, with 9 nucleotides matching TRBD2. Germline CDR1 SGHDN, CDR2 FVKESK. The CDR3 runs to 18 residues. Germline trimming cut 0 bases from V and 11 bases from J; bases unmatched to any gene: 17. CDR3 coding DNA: TGTGCCAGCAGCCAAGATAATCTGGTTTTAGCGGGAGAGGGTAAGCAGTTCTTC. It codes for CASSQDNLVLAGEGKQFF.

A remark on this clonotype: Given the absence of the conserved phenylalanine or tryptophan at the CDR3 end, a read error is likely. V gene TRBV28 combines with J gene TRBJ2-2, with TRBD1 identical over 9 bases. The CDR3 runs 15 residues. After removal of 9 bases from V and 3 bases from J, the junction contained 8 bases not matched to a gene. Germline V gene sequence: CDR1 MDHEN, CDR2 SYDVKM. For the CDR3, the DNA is TGTGCCAGTAGTACAGGGGGCTCGGACACCGGGGAGCTGTTTTCT. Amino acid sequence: CASSTGGSDTGELFS.

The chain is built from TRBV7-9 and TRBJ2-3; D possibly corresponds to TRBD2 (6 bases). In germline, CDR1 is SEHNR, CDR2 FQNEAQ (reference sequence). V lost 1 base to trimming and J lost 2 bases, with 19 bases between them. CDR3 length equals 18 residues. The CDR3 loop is CASSLGGSGVTDTDTQYF. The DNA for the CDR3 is TGTGCCAGCAGCTTAGGCGGGTCGGGAGTTACGGACACAGATACGCAGTATTTT.

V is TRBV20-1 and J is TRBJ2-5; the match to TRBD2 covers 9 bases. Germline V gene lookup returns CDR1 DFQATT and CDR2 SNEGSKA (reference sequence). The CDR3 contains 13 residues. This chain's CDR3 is CRASGTSKETQYF. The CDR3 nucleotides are TGCAGGGCATCCGGGACTAGCAAGGAGACCCAGTACTTC.

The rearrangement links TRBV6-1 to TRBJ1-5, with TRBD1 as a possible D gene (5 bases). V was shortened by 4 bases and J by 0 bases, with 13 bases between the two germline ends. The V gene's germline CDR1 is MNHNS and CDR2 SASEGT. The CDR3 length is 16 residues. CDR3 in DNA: TGTGCCAGCAGTGGAACGGAGGGGTATAGCAATCAGCCCCAGCATTTT. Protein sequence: CASSGTEGYSNQPQHF.

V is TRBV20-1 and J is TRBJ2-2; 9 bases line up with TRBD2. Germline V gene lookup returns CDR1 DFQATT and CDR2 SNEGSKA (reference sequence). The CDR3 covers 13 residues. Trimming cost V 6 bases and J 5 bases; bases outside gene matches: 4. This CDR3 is CSAVTSGTGELFF. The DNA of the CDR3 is TGCAGTGCGGTCACTAGCGGGACCGGGGAGCTGTTTTTT.